Sequencing of this TCR beta chain was carried out in a study of long-term antiretroviral therapy in people with HIV. Version v3.0 of the immunoSEQ assay ran at survey level. The protocol was immunoSEQ multiplex PCR, while the TCRdb copy is restricted to in-frame clones and leaves out a portion. The data contain 25,000 to 30,000 clones, approximately 87% of them seen just once; the ten biggest clones take up roughly 9%. The CDR3 covers 19 residues. V trimming: 8 bases; J trimming: 2 bases; junction bases outside the gene matches: 24. CDR1 and CDR2 from the germline V gene are SNHLY and FYNNEI. Whole-study results and caveats: Clones that expanded before ART (that is, prior to treatment) dominated the repertoire at all time points. Upon ART, diversity increased but remained lower than transplant donor controls.

Held in samples before DNA extraction were 1-10 million cryopreserved PBMC. A word on this clone: Antigen specificity is unknown.

This clonotype was sampled from a man in his forties with HIV. This material consisted of unsorted PBMCs, taken approximately 4.8 years after starting antiretroviral therapy. The chain couples TRBV2 to TRBJ2-7, with 7 bases that match TRBD2. The DNA for the CDR3 is TGTGCCAGCTCCAGGGAGGGGACGGTTGACTCGGGGCCCCCCTACGAGCAGTACTTC. Encoded protein: CASSREGTVDSGPPYEQYF.